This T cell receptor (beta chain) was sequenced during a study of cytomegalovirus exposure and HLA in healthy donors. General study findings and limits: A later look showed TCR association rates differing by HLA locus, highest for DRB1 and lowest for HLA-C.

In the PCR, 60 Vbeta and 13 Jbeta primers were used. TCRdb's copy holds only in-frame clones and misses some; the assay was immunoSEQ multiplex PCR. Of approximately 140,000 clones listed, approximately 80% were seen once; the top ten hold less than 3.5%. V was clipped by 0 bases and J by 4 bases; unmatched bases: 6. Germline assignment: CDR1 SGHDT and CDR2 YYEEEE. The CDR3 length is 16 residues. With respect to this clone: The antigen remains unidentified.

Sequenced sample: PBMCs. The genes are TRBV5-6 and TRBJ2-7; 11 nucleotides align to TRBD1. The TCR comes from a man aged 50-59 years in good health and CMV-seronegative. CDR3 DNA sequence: TGTGCCAGCAGCTTGGCCGGGACAGGGGGTGTGTACGAGCAGTACTTC. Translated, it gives CASSLAGTGGVYEQYF.